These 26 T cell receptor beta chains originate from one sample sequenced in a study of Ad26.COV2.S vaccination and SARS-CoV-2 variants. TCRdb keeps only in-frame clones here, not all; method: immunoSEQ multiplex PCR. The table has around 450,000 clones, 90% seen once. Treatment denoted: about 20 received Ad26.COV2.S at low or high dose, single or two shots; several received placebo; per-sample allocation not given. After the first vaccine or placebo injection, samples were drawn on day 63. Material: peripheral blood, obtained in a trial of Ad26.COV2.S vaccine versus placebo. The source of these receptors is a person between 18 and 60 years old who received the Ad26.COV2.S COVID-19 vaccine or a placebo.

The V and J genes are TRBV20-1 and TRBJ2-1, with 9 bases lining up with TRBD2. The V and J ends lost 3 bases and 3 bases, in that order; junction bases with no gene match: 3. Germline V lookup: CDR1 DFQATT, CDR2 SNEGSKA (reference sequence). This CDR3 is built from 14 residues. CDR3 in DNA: TGCAGTGCTAGTTCACTAGCGGGCTACAATGAGCAGTTCTTC. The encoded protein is CSASSLAGYNEQFF.

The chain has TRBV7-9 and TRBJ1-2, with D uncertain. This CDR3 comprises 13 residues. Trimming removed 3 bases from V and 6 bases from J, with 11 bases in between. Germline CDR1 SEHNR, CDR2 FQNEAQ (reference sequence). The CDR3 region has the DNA TGTGCCAGCAGCTTCCGGCCGGAAGATGGCTACACCTTC. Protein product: CASSFRPEDGYTF.

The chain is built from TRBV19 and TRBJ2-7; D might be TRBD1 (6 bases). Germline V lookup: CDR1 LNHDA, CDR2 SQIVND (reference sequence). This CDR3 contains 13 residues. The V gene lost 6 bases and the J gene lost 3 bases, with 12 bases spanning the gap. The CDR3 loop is CASSRGQDYEQYF. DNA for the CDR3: TGTGCCAGTAGCCGGGGACAAGACTACGAGCAGTACTTC. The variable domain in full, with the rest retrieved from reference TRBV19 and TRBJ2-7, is DGGITQSPKYLFRKEGQNVTLSCEQNLNHDAMYWYRQDPGQGLRLIYYSQIVNDFQKGDIAEGYSVSREKKESFPLTVTSAQKNPTAFYLCASSRGQDYEQYFGPGTRLTVT.

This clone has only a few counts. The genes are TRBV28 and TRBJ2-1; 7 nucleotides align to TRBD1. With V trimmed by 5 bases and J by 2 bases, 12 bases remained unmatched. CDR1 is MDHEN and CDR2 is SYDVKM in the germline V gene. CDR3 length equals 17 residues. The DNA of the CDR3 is TGTGCCAGCAGTCCCCTTACCCCGGGACAGCCCTACAATGAGCAGTTCTTC. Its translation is CASSPLTPGQPYNEQFF.

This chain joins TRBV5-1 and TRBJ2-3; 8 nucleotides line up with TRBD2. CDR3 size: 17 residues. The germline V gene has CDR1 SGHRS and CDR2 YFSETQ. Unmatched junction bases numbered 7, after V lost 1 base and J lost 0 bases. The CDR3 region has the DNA TGCGCCAGCAGCTTGAGAACTAGCGGATCTAGCACAGATACGCAGTATTTT. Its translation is CASSLRTSGSSTDTQYF.

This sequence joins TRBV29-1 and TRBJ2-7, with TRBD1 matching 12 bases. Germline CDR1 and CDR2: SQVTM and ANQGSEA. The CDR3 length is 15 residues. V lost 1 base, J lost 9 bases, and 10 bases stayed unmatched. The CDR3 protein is CSVEGLGTGGLGQYF. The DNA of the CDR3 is TGCAGCGTTGAAGGACTCGGGACAGGGGGCCTCGGGCAGTACTTC.

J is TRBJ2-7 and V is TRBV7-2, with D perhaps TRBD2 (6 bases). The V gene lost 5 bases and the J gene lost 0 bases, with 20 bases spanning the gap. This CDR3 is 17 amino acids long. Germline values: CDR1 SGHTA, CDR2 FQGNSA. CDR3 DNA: TGTGCCAGCAGCCGCGGGACGGGAAGAAGTAGCTCCTACGAGCAGTACTTC. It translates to CASSRGTGRSSSYEQYF.

The CDR3 DNA reads as TGTGCCAGCAGCGATCGGACTAGCGGGCGAAGGTCCGGGGAGCTGTTTTTT. Protein sequence: CASSDRTSGRRSGELFF. The gene calls are TRBV7-8 and TRBJ2-2, with 11 bases that match TRBD2. The trim removed 5 bases at V and 6 bases at J, leaving 11 bases unmatched. Germline loops: CDR1 SGHVS, CDR2 FQNEAQ. This CDR3 contains 17 residues.

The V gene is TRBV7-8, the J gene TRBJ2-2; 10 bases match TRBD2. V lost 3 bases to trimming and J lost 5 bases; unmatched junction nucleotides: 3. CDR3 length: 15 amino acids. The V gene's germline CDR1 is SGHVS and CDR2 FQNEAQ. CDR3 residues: CASSFSAGGTGELFF. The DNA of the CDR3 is TGTGCCAGCAGCTTCTCAGCGGGGGGGACCGGGGAGCTGTTTTTT.

CDR3 sequence (DNA): TGCGCCAGCAGCCAAGATTCGGGGGACAGTTTCACCGGGGAGCTGTTTTTT. Translating it yields CASSQDSGDSFTGELFF. V and J are TRBV4-1 and TRBJ2-2, with D maybe TRBD1 (7 bases). Germline V gives CDR1 MGHRA, CDR2 YSYEKL. Trimming pared 0 bases from V and 4 bases from J, leaving 15 bases between. The CDR3 totals 17 residues.

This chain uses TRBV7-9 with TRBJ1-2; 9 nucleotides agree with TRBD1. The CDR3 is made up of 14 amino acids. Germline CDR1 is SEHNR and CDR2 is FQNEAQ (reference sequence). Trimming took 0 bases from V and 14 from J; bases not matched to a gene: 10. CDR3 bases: TGTGCCAGCAGCTTAGCGAGGACAGGGGATGGGGGAACCTTC. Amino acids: CASSLARTGDGGTF. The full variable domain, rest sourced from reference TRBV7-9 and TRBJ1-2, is DTGVSQNPRHKITKRGQNVTFRCDPISEHNRLYWYRQTLGQGPEFLTYFQNEAQLEKSRLLSDRFSAERPKGSFSTLEIQRTEQGDSAMYLCASSLARTGDGGTFGSGTRLTVV.

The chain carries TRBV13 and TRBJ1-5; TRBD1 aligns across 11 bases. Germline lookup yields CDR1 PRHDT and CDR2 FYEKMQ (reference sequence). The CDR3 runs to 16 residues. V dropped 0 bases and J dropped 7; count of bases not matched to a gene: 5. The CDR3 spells CASSLGGQGAGQPQHF. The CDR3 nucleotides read TGTGCCAGCAGCTTAGGAGGACAGGGGGCCGGGCAGCCCCAGCATTTT.

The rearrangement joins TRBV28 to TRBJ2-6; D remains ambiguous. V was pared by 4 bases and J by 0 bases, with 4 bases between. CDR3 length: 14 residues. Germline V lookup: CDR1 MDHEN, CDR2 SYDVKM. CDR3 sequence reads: CASSWSSGANVLTF. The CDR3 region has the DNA TGTGCCAGCAGTTGGAGCTCTGGGGCCAACGTCCTGACTTTC.

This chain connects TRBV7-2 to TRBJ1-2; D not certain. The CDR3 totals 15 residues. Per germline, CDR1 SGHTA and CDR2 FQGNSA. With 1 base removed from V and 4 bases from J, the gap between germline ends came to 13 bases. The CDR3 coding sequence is TGTGCCAGCAGCTTAGGAGCGGCACAGTCCTATGGCTACACCTTC. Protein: CASSLGAAQSYGYTF.

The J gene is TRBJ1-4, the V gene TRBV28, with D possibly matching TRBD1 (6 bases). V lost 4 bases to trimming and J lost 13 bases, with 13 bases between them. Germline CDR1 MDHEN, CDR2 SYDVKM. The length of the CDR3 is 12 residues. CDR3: CASSSDRLSLFF. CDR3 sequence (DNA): TGTGCCAGCAGTTCCGACAGGCTATCACTGTTTTTT.

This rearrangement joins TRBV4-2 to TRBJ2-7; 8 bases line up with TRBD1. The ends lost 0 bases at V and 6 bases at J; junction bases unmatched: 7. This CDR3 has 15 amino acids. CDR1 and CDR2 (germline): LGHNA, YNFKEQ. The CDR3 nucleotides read TGTGCCAGCAGCCAAGATGTTGGGACAGGCCGCGAGCAGTACTTC. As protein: CASSQDVGTGREQYF.

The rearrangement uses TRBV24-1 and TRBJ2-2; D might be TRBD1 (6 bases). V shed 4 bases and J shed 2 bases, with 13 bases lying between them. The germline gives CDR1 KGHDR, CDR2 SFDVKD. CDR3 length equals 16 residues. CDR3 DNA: TGTGCCACCAGTGACCCAGGGGACCCAAACACCGGGGAGCTGTTTTTT. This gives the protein CATSDPGDPNTGELFF.

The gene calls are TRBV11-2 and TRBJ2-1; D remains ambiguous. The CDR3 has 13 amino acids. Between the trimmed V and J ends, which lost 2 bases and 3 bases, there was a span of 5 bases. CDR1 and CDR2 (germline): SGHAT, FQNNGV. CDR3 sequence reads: CASSLLRYNEQFF. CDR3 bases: TGTGCCAGCAGCTTACTCCGCTACAATGAGCAGTTCTTC.

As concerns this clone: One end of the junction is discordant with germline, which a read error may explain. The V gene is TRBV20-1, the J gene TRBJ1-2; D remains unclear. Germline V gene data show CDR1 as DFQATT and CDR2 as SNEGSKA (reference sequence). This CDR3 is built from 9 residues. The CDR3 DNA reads TGCAGTGCTAGAGGGAACCGCCTCTTC. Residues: CSARGNRLF.

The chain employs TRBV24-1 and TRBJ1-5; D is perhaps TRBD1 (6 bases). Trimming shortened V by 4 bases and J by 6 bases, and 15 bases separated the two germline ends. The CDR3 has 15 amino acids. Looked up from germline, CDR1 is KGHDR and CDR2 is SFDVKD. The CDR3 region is CATSDPRQGIQPQHF. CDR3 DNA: TGTGCCACCAGTGACCCCCGGCAGGGGATTCAGCCCCAGCATTTT.

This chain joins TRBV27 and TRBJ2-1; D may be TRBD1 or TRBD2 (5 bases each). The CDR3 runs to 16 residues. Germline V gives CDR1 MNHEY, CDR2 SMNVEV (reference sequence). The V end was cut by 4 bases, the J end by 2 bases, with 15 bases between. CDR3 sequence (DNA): TGTGCCAGCAGTTCCGGGGCCGCGTCGCCCTACAATGAGCAGTTCTTC. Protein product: CASSSGAASPYNEQFF.

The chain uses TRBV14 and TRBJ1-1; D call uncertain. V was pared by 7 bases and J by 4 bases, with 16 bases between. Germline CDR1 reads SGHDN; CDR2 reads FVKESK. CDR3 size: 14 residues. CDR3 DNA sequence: TGTGCCAGCACCCTATGGGTGGGGAGCACTGAAGCTTTCTTT. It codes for CASTLWVGSTEAFF.

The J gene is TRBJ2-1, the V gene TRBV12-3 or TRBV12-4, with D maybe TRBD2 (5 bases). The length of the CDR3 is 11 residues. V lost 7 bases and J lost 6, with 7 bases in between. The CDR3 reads CASNRGNEQFF. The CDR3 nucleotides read TGTGCCAGCAACCGGGGCAATGAGCAGTTCTTC.

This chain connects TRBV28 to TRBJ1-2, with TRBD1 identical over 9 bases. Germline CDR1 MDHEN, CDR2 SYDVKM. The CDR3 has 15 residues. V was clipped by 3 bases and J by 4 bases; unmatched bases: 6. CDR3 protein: CASSLGQGWSYGYTF. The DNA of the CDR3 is TGTGCCAGCAGTTTGGGACAGGGTTGGAGCTATGGCTACACCTTC.

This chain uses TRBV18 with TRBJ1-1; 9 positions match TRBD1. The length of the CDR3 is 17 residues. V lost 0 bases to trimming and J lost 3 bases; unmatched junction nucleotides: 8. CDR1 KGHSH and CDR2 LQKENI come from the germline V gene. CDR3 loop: CASSPPGHRQGDTEAFF. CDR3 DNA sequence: TGTGCCAGCTCACCACCCGGCCACCGACAGGGGGACACTGAAGCTTTCTTT.

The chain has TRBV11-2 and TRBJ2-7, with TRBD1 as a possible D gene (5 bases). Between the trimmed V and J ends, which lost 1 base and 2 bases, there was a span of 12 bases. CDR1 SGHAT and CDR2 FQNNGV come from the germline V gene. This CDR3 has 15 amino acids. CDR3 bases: TGTGCCAGCAGCTTAGGGCACTCAGGGACCTACGAGCAGTACTTC. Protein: CASSLGHSGTYEQYF.